Each of the 26 T cell receptor beta chains below was sequenced from the same sample in a study of cytomegalovirus exposure and HLA in healthy donors. PCR involved 60 Vbeta and 13 Jbeta primers. Here immunoSEQ multiplex PCR was the method, and the copy in TCRdb shows in-frame clones only, minus some. This sample contains around 70,000 clones. The sequenced sample was PBMCs. These TCRs come from a boy aged 5 to 17 in good health and CMV-seronegative.

The genes are TRBV7-8 and TRBJ2-6, with TRBD1 identical over 8 bases. This CDR3 contains 16 residues. V lost 3 bases and J lost 4; bases outside the gene matches: 5. Germline CDR1 reads SGHVS; CDR2 reads FQNEAQ. CDR3 DNA sequence: TGTGCCAGCAGCTTTCAGGGGGCGCCGGGGGCCAACGTCCTGACTTTC. Its protein is CASSFQGAPGANVLTF.

This chain links TRBV6-1 with TRBJ1-1, with 12 nucleotides matching TRBD1. The germline V gene has CDR1 MNHNS and CDR2 SASEGT. CDR3 size: 15 residues. J lost 7 bases, V lost 8 bases, and 11 bases had no gene match. CDR3 amino acids: CASGSRDRGQGEAFF. DNA of the CDR3: TGTGCCAGCGGCTCCCGGGACAGGGGGCAGGGTGAAGCTTTCTTT.

The chain links TRBV2 to TRBJ1-1; a possible D gene is TRBD1 (5 bases). V gave up 5 bases and J gave up 7 bases, with 17 bases separating them. The CDR3 sequence is 14 residues long. Germline CDR1 and CDR2: SNHLY and FYNNEI. This CDR3 is CASSRTQGEGEAFF. The DNA of the CDR3 is TGTGCCAGCAGTCGTACCCAGGGCGAAGGTGAAGCTTTCTTT.

The chain joins TRBV30 to TRBJ1-1; TRBD1 matches at 7 bases. The CDR3 extends over 15 amino acids. The junction had 14 bases not matched to a gene; V was cut back by 3 bases and J by 7 bases. The germline V gene encodes CDR1 GTSNPN and CDR2 SVGIG (reference sequence). CDR3 bases: TGTGCCTGGAGCGCCAACCCATCGGGACAGCGTGAAGCTTTCTTT. Its translation is CAWSANPSGQREAFF.

The J gene is TRBJ2-1, the V gene TRBV19, with 11 bases fitting TRBD1. V was clipped by 8 bases and J by 5 bases; unmatched bases: 5. CDR3 length: 14 amino acids. Per the germline V gene, CDR1 is LNHDA and CDR2 is SQIVND (reference sequence). The CDR3 DNA is TGTGCCAGTTGGGACAGGGGGTATCACAATGAGCAGTTCTTC. Translated, it gives CASWDRGYHNEQFF.

The chain couples TRBV7-2 to TRBJ2-2, with D possibly being TRBD1 (6 bases). Germline CDR1 and CDR2: SGHTA and FQGNSA. V was shortened by 5 bases and J by 12 bases, with 13 bases between the two germline ends. This CDR3 contains 12 residues. The chain's CDR3 is CASSRTEGKLFF. CDR3 bases: TGTGCCAGCAGCCGGACAGAGGGGAAGCTGTTTTTT.

The gene calls are TRBV7-2 and TRBJ2-1, with a possible D match to TRBD2 (6 bases). CDR3 length equals 13 residues. V lost 5 bases to trimming and J lost 8 bases, with 13 bases between them. Germline CDR1 is SGHTA and CDR2 is FQGNSA. CDR3 sequence (DNA): TGTGCCAGCAGCGCCGGACTACCCGATGAGCAGTTCTTC. Translating gives CASSAGLPDEQFF.

V is TRBV18 and J is TRBJ1-2; TRBD1 might be the D (5 bases). This CDR3 has 14 residues. The V end was cut by 0 bases, the J end by 5 bases, with 10 bases between. Germline CDR1 is KGHSH and CDR2 is LQKENI. CDR3 region: CASSPPSRVYGYTF. DNA for the CDR3: TGTGCCAGCTCACCACCGTCCAGGGTATATGGCTACACCTTC.

The V and J genes are TRBV27 and TRBJ2-7; TRBD1 agrees at 9 bases. This CDR3 is built from 15 residues. Germline assignment: CDR1 MNHEY and CDR2 SMNVEV (reference sequence). Trimming cost V 7 bases and J 5 bases; bases outside gene matches: 12. CDR3 nucleotide sequence: TGTGCCAGCACCACTAGTCGGACAGGGGTCCACGAGCAGTACTTC. This sequence encodes CASTTSRTGVHEQYF.

The V gene is TRBV7-2, the J gene TRBJ2-5; a possible D gene is TRBD2 (6 bases). Germline V gene data show CDR1 as SGHTA and CDR2 as FQGNSA. This CDR3 is 16 amino acids long. Trimming removed 4 bases at V and 2 bases at J, with 17 bases between. CDR3 bases: TGTGCCAGCAGCTGGGGGGAGGAGCGGACTCAAGAGACCCAGTACTTC. It specifies CASSWGEERTQETQYF.

This chain links TRBV18 with TRBJ2-7; 9 nucleotides line up with TRBD1. Germline V lookup: CDR1 KGHSH, CDR2 LQKENI. The ends lost 3 bases at V and 3 bases at J; junction bases unmatched: 6. CDR3 size: 15 residues. The CDR3 region has the DNA TGTGCCAGCTCACCGGGGACAGGGCAGAACTACGAGCAGTACTTC. It is translated as CASSPGTGQNYEQYF.

About this clone: At one of its ends the junction is not consistent with the germline gene, which may arise from a read error. The V gene is TRBV7-2, the J gene TRBJ1-1; TRBD1 is a possible D gene (5 bases). The CDR3 loop spans 18 amino acids. Germline lookup yields CDR1 SGHTA and CDR2 FQGNSA. CDR3 sequence reads: CASSPEVREYHMNTEDFF. Here the CDR3 DNA reads TGTGCCAGCAGCCCCGAGGTCAGGGAATACCACATGAACACTGAAGATTTCTTT.

The chain is built from TRBV4-1 and TRBJ2-7; 10 nucleotides align to TRBD1. There are 15 residues in the CDR3. The trim removed 2 bases at V and 3 bases at J, leaving 4 bases unmatched. CDR1 and CDR2 from the germline V gene are MGHRA and YSYEKL. The CDR3 is CASSQTGQGGYEQYF. DNA for the CDR3: TGCGCCAGCAGCCAAACAGGACAGGGGGGCTACGAGCAGTACTTC.

The chain links TRBV25-1 to TRBJ2-7; 9 bases line up with TRBD1. Germline assignment: CDR1 MGHDK and CDR2 SYGVNS. The CDR3 loop spans 15 amino acids. The V segment lost 4 bases and the J segment 5 bases; nucleotides outside the gene matches: 9. CDR3 in amino acids: CASSGVRQGDDEQYF. The CDR3 DNA sequence: TGTGCCAGCAGTGGCGTTCGACAGGGGGACGACGAGCAGTACTTC.

The chain recombines TRBV6-1 with TRBJ2-5, with TRBD2 identical over 8 bases. The CDR3 loop spans 12 amino acids. The germline V gene has CDR1 MNHNS and CDR2 SASEGT. V was pared by 10 bases and J by 1 base, with 2 bases of the junction left unmatched. The CDR3 here is CATTSGQETQYF. The CDR3 bases are TGTGCCACTACTAGCGGCCAAGAGACCCAGTACTTC.

This chain links TRBV6-1 with TRBJ2-7; D gene ambiguous. Germline V gene data show CDR1 as MNHNS and CDR2 as SASEGT. Trimming took off 1 base at V and 2 bases at J, with 12 bases between the two ends. This CDR3 is built from 15 residues. Here the CDR3 reads CASSEGAARAYEQYF. The CDR3 coding sequence is TGTGCCAGCAGTGAAGGGGCCGCCAGAGCCTACGAGCAGTACTTC.

The chain joins TRBV30 to TRBJ2-1; 14 bases are a match to TRBD2. In germline, CDR1 is GTSNPN, CDR2 SVGIG (reference sequence). With 0 bases clipped from V and 7 bases from J, the junction kept 11 bases outside the gene matches. CDR3 size: 18 residues. The DNA of the CDR3 is TGTGCCTGGAGTGTACGGGGGGTCGGGACTAGCGGGAGTAATGAGCAGTTCTTC. Translating gives CAWSVRGVGTSGSNEQFF.

The J gene is TRBJ2-7, the V gene TRBV27; possible D gene TRBD2, 6 bases. From germline, CDR1 is MNHEY and CDR2 SMNVEV (reference sequence). V lost 5 bases to trimming and J lost 2 bases, with 25 bases between them. CDR3 length equals 18 residues. The CDR3 DNA follows: TGTGCCAGCAGTCCTAAACCCCCGGGCGGGGCAAGCGCCTACGAGCAGTACTTC. This sequence encodes CASSPKPPGGASAYEQYF.

The chain couples TRBV29-1 to TRBJ1-5; possible D gene TRBD1, 6 bases. Germline V gene data show CDR1 as SQVTM and CDR2 as ANQGSEA. The CDR3 runs 13 residues. V lost 6 bases and J 5 bases, leaving 14 bases between the germline ends. CDR3: CSVGQGIDQPQHF. CDR3 sequence (DNA): TGCAGCGTGGGGCAGGGGATCGATCAGCCCCAGCATTTT.

The chain has TRBV4-1 and TRBJ1-3, with D unclear. CDR1 MGHRA and CDR2 YSYEKL come from the germline V gene. There are 16 residues in the CDR3. Trimming cost V 1 base and J 0 bases, with 10 bases left between them. The CDR3 loop is CASSQGTSSSGNTIYF. CDR3 bases: TGCGCCAGCAGCCAAGGGACTTCGAGCTCTGGAAACACCATATATTTT.

This rearrangement joins TRBV9 to TRBJ1-4; a weak D match, TRBD1 (5 bases). The CDR3 extends over 15 amino acids. Trimming shortened V by 0 bases and J by 6 bases, and 12 bases separated the two germline ends. CDR1 and CDR2 (germline): SGDLS, YYNGEE. The CDR3 reads CASSVAGGGYEKLFF. CDR3 in DNA: TGTGCCAGCAGCGTAGCGGGGGGTGGATATGAAAAACTGTTTTTT.

This chain uses TRBV7-9 with TRBJ2-5; weak D call: TRBD1 (6 bases). This CDR3 is built from 15 residues. V dropped 8 bases and J dropped 3 bases, with 19 bases sitting between them. The germline CDR1 and CDR2 sequences are SEHNR and FQNEAQ (reference sequence). CDR3 sequence reads: CASSPPGTPKETQYF. DNA of the CDR3: TGTGCCAGCTCCCCCCCCGGGACACCTAAAGAGACCCAGTACTTC.

The V and J genes are TRBV19 and TRBJ1-2; TRBD1 agrees at 7 bases. This CDR3 is built from 15 residues. V shed 6 bases, J shed 2 bases, and the junction held 9 bases outside the gene matches. The germline gives CDR1 LNHDA, CDR2 SQIVND (reference sequence). The CDR3 bases are TGTGCCAGTAGACAGGGGTTAAGCGAGAACTATGGCTACACCTTC. Amino acids: CASRQGLSENYGYTF.

The rearrangement links TRBV19 to TRBJ2-3; perhaps TRBD1 as D (6 bases). CDR3 size: 15 residues. Looked up from germline, CDR1 is LNHDA and CDR2 is SQIVND (reference sequence). V was trimmed by 9 bases and J by 1 base, leaving 17 bases between them. The CDR3 DNA follows: TGTGCCAGCTGTACAGGGACAAGGGGCACAGATACGCAGTATTTT. This gives the protein CASCTGTRGTDTQYF.

Remarks on this clone: At the DNA level, this CDR3 is encoded by other sequences in the same sample as well. The chain joins TRBV18 to TRBJ1-1; possible D gene TRBD1, 5 bases. This CDR3 region has 12 residues. V lost 3 bases and J 8 bases, leaving 10 bases between the germline ends. The germline V gene encodes CDR1 KGHSH and CDR2 LQKENI. This chain's CDR3 is CASSPAGVEAFF. In nucleotides, the CDR3 is TGTGCCAGCTCACCTGCGGGGGTCGAAGCTTTCTTT.

This chain uses TRBV4-1 with TRBJ1-1; maybe TRBD1 (6 bases). The V gene's germline CDR1 is MGHRA and CDR2 YSYEKL. Trimming cost V 0 bases and J 1 base, with 15 bases left between them. The CDR3 loop spans 17 amino acids. CDR3 amino acids: CASSQDKGVVGNTEAFF. Written as DNA, the CDR3 is TGCGCCAGCAGCCAAGATAAGGGGGTCGTAGGGAACACTGAAGCTTTCTTT.